These 8 T cell receptor beta chains share one sample of origin, sequenced in a study of blood T cell repertoires in COVID-19. Assay used: immunoSEQ multiplex PCR; TCRdb lists only in-frame clones, some missing. Seen here are under 300,000 clones, roughly 82% observed once, and the top ten hold around 12%. Specimen: peripheral blood. The receptors shown here come from a man older than 75 with acute or convalescent COVID-19.

This chain links TRBV28 with TRBJ1-2; tentative D call: TRBD1 (6 bases). Germline V gene sequence: CDR1 MDHEN, CDR2 SYDVKM. Between the trimmed V and J ends, which lost 3 bases and 1 base, there was a span of 12 bases. The CDR3 totals 15 residues. In nucleotides, the CDR3 is TGTGCCAGCAGTTTGGAGGACAGTCTTAACTATGGCTACACCTTC. Protein: CASSLEDSLNYGYTF.

The chain has TRBV6-5 and TRBJ1-1; TRBD1 matches 7 bases. The V and J ends lost 4 bases and 1 base, in that order; junction bases with no gene match: 9. The germline V gene has CDR1 MNHEY and CDR2 SVGAGI. The CDR3 consists of 16 residues. Written as DNA, the CDR3 is TGTGCCAGCAGTTCCCCCTCGGGACAGAAGAACACTGAAGCTTTCTTT. It translates to CASSSPSGQKNTEAFF.

The chain carries TRBV5-8 and TRBJ2-4; 7 nucleotides agree with TRBD1. Germline trimming cut 0 bases from V and 0 bases from J; bases unmatched to any gene: 12. This CDR3 is built from 19 residues. CDR1 and CDR2 (germline): SGHTS, YDEGEE. Here the CDR3 DNA reads TGTGCCAGCAGCTTGGTTACAGGGGATGGTCTTATAGCCAAAAACATTCAGTACTTC. Its protein is CASSLVTGDGLIAKNIQYF.

J is TRBJ2-7 and V is TRBV6-1; a weak D match, TRBD1 (5 bases). The V gene's germline CDR1 is MNHNS and CDR2 SASEGT. The CDR3 length is 13 residues. Trimming stripped 3 bases from V and 12 bases from J, with 18 bases between. CDR3 sequence (DNA): TGTGCCAGCAGTGAGTTAGATGGGGCAAAGGGGTACTTC. Encoded protein: CASSELDGAKGYF.

The chain joins TRBV2 to TRBJ1-5; D perhaps matches TRBD1 (5 bases). From germline, CDR1 is SNHLY and CDR2 FYNNEI. The CDR3 is made up of 14 amino acids. Trimming shortened V by 6 bases and J by 4 bases, and 13 bases separated the two germline ends. Here the CDR3 DNA reads TGTGCCAGCAGGGTGTCAGGGCGAAATCAGCCCCAGCATTTT. This codes for CASRVSGRNQPQHF. The full variable domain, rest sourced from reference TRBV2 and TRBJ1-5, is EPEVTQTPSHQVTQMGQEVILRCVPISNHLYFYWYRQILGQKVEFLVSFYNNEISEKSEIFDDQFSVERPDGSNFTLKIRSTKLEDSAMYFCASRVSGRNQPQHFGDGTRLSIL.

Remarks on this clone: An end of the junction differs from the germline gene, which may be a read error. Here the CDR3 reads CASSPGQGNHPQHF. The CDR3 DNA sequence: TGTGCCAGCTCACCGGGACAGGGCAATCATCCCCAGCATTTT. The rearrangement uses TRBV18 and TRBJ1-5, with 9 bases matching TRBD1. CDR1 is KGHSH, CDR2 LQKENI, per germline. The CDR3 loop spans 14 amino acids.

The genes are TRBV9 and TRBJ2-1, with D possibly matching TRBD2 (5 bases). Germline values: CDR1 SGDLS, CDR2 YYNGEE. There are 15 residues in the CDR3. Between the trimmed V and J ends, which lost 0 bases and 2 bases, there was a span of 9 bases. The CDR3 loop is CASSVGEGPYNEQFF. For the CDR3, the DNA is TGTGCCAGCAGCGTAGGAGAGGGCCCCTACAATGAGCAGTTCTTC.

The chain uses TRBV21-1 and TRBJ2-1; TRBD1, the table's D call, was not compared with the DNA. TRBV21-1 is given as a pseudogene. This CDR3 has 15 residues. The CDR3 reads CASTSGGALYNEQFF. The CDR3 bases are TGTGCCAGCACCTCAGGGGGAGCCCTGTACAATGAGCAGTTCTTC.